This entry features one TCR beta chain sequence. After removal of 4 bases from V and 4 bases from J, the junction contained 14 bases not matched to a gene. The CDR3 has 18 residues. The germline CDR1 and CDR2 sequences are SGHTA and FQGTGA. This sample is drawn from a study of T-cell memory formation after mild COVID-19. TCRdb reprocessed the 5' RACE reads via MiXCR and lists one record per CDR3 protein. The sample includes around 470,000 distinct CDR3 sequences, around 19% of them seen just once. This receptor was obtained from an adult woman who had mild COVID-19 (a few samples of this study predate the infection). Cell type and time point are not known. V is TRBV7-3 and J is TRBJ2-1; TRBD1 agrees at 9 bases. Specimen: PBMCs or a T cell subset sorted from them (not recorded which). The DNA for the CDR3 is TGTGCCAGCAGCTCCCGGCCGGGACAGGGCCTGGGGTACAATGAGCAGTTCTTC. Translating it yields CASSSRPGQGLGYNEQFF. Supplemented by reference TRBV7-3 and TRBJ2-1, the full variable domain reads GAGVSQTPSNKVTEKGKYVELRCDPISGHTALYWYRQSLGQGPEFLIYFQGTGAADDSGLPNDRFFAVRPEGSVSTLKIQRTERGDSAVYLCASSSRPGQGLGYNEQFFGPGTRLTVL.